A selection of T cell receptor beta chains follows, all from one sample in a study of blood T cell repertoires in COVID-19. Sequencing was performed with immunoSEQ multiplex PCR; in TCRdb, only in-frame clones are kept and a portion is missing. The data hold some 50,000 clones, with about nine tenths observed a single time. The sample comprised peripheral blood. The receptors were gathered from a human donor in a cohort sampled during active COVID-19. CDR3s include the opening cysteine and the closing phenylalanine or tryptophan. Fields, in order: V gene, J gene, CDR3 protein.

v_gene: TRBV27; j_gene: TRBJ1-6; CDR3aa: CASRQQGSSPLHF
v_gene: TRBV11-3; j_gene: TRBJ1-1; CDR3aa: CASSMTANTEAFF
v_gene: TRBV15; j_gene: TRBJ2-1; CDR3aa: CATAPHLAGSYNEQFF
v_gene: TRBV2; j_gene: TRBJ2-5; CDR3aa: CASSEGQTQYF
v_gene: TRBV7-8; j_gene: TRBJ2-1; CDR3aa: CASSPSGGASRDEQFF
v_gene: TRBV7-8; j_gene: TRBJ2-5; CDR3aa: CASSPGTLKETQYF
v_gene: TRBV7-9; j_gene: TRBJ2-3; CDR3aa: CASSPRTGVDTQYF
v_gene: TRBV18; j_gene: TRBJ2-3; CDR3aa: CASSLAGGTDTQYF
v_gene: TRBV19; j_gene: TRBJ1-2; CDR3aa: CASTGDNSVNYGYTF
v_gene: TRBV19; j_gene: TRBJ2-3; CDR3aa: CASSIATSGIADTQYF
v_gene: TRBV7-2; j_gene: TRBJ2-3; CDR3aa: CASSYRATDTQYF
v_gene: TRBV3-1/TRBV3-2; j_gene: TRBJ1-2; CDR3aa: CASSLTGGRGYTF
v_gene: TRBV6-5; j_gene: TRBJ1-4; CDR3aa: CASRRTPTNEKLFF
v_gene: TRBV28; j_gene: TRBJ1-5; CDR3aa: CASSPTGYSNQPQHF
v_gene: TRBV20-1; j_gene: TRBJ2-7; CDR3aa: CSASSGHEQYF
v_gene: TRBV30; j_gene: TRBJ1-6; CDR3aa: CAWRVRGSSYNSPLHF